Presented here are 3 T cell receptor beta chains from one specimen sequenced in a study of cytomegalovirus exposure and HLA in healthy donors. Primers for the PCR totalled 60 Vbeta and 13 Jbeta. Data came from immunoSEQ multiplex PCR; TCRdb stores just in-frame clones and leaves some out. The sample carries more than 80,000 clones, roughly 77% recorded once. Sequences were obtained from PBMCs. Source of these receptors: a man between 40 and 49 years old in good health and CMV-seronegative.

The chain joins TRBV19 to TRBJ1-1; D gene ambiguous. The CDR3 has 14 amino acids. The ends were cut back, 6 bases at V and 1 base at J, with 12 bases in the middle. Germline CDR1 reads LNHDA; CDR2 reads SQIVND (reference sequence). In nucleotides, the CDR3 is TGTGCCAGTAGCCCGGCGGGAACGAACACTGAAGCTTTCTTT. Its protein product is CASSPAGTNTEAFF.

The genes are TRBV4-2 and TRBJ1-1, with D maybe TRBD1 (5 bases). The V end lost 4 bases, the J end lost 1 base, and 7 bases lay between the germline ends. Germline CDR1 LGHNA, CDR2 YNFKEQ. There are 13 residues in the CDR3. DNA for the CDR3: TGTGCCAGCAGCCGTGACAGGAACACTGAAGCTTTCTTT. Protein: CASSRDRNTEAFF.

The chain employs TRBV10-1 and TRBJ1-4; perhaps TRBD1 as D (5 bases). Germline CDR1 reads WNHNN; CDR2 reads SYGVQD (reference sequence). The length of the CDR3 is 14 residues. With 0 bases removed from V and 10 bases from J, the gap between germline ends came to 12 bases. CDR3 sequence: CASSESGREGKLFF. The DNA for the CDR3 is TGCGCCAGCAGTGAGTCCGGCAGGGAAGGAAAACTGTTTTTT.